This TCR beta chain was documented in a study of regulatory T cells in long-lasting Graves disease. Study-level background: To qualify as persistent, Graves' disease required over 5 years of antithyroid drugs with positive TSH receptor antibodies.

This clonotype was detected many times. Its specificity is unknown. Arm-PCR of CDR3 regions and iRepertoire HTBI primers were used to build TCR beta libraries. TCRdb reprocessed the multiplex PCR reads with MiXCR, giving one entry per CDR3 protein. The sample has approximately 400,000 distinct CDR3 sequences; about a quarter are singletons. Documented time point: persistent/refractory GD, antithyroid drugs over 5 years with positive TRAb. RNA from PBMCs was the source of the TCR library. Diagnosing Graves' disease relied on the American Thyroid Association guidelines. The CDR3 sequence is 15 residues long. Per germline, CDR1 SQVTM and CDR2 ANQGSEA. V gave up 7 bases and J gave up 0 bases, with 18 bases separating them. The study, taken as a whole, reports: With a few thousand shared public clonotypes, persistent patients exceeded new patients, who shared about a thousand.

This TCR was sampled from a female donor with Graves disease. The chain couples TRBV29-1 to TRBJ2-5, with TRBD1 as a possible D gene (6 bases). Sequences were derived from peripheral blood mononuclear cells (PBMCs), sampled when the disease was refractory, from a patient treated with antithyroid drugs. The CDR3 DNA is TGCAGCGCCGCCCCTTTTGGACAGTACCAAGAGACCCAGTACTTC. Encoded protein: CSAAPFGQYQETQYF.